This TCR beta chain is from a study of OX40 agonist ivuxolimab in advanced cancers. The study, taken as a whole, reports: CD8+ T cells showed, on average, more clonal expansion than CD4+ cells.

Sequencing used immunoSEQ multiplex PCR; TCRdb keeps in-frame clones, though not all of them. Here the sample spans around 89,000 clones, just over 90% being singletons. About this clone: Its target is not known.

In germline, CDR1 is SGHRS, CDR2 YFSETQ. V lost 1 base to trimming and J lost 1 base, with 6 bases between them. The CDR3 length is 14 residues. This receptor was taken from an adult with an advanced solid tumor such as melanoma, head and neck, liver or kidney cancer. The source was CD4+ or CD8+ T cells sorted from blood, collected in a trial of the OX40 agonist ivuxolimab. The genes are TRBV5-1 and TRBJ2-1, with D hard to call. CDR3 sequence: CASSLTQSYNEQFF. The CDR3 region has the DNA TGCGCCAGCAGCTTGACGCAGTCCTACAATGAGCAGTTCTTC.